The clone carrying this T cell receptor (beta chain) appeared a single time. The data were taken from a study of cytomegalovirus exposure and HLA in healthy donors. Germline CDR1 is LNHDA and CDR2 is SQIVND (reference sequence). V lost 3 bases, J lost 0 bases, and 15 bases lay in between. This CDR3 spans 16 amino acids. The PCR was carried out with 60 Vbeta primers and 13 Jbeta primers. Clones were sequenced by immunoSEQ multiplex PCR, and TCRdb holds only the in-frame ones, with some missing. The repertoire includes approximately 150,000 clones, more than 65% of them detected once, and 1% to 1.5% sits in the top ten.

The sequence came from a man between 45 and 60 years old in good health and CMV-seropositive. What was sequenced was PBMCs. V and J are TRBV19 and TRBJ2-7; maybe TRBD2 (6 bases). CDR3 nucleotides: TGTGCCAGTAGTATCACCCCAGGGAGGAGCTCCTACGAGCAGTACTTC. Translated: CASSITPGRSSYEQYF. The variable domain in full, completed from reference TRBV19 and TRBJ2-7, reads DGGITQSPKYLFRKEGQNVTLSCEQNLNHDAMYWYRQDPGQGLRLIYYSQIVNDFQKGDIAEGYSVSREKKESFPLTVTSAQKNPTAFYLCASSITPGRSSYEQYFGPGTRLTVT.